This is a list of T cell receptor beta chains from one sample in a study of T cell repertoires in cytomegalovirus infection. Which antigens these TCRs recognize remains unknown. TCRdb itself ran the reads through MiXCR, one entry per CDR3 protein. The sample has 550,000 to 850,000 distinct CDR3 sequences, 33% seen once. The material was cultured PBMCs, obtained from culture after CMV antigen stimulation. These receptors came from a human donor in good health (CMV status not recorded). Some clones in this sample may be carry-over from other donors' samples. CDR3s include the opening cysteine and the closing phenylalanine or tryptophan. The order of the fields is V gene, clone size, D gene, J gene, CDR3 protein, CDR3 DNA. D genes are given only for firm matches. Clone size appears in some rows only: once, few, many, or a class for an expanded clone.

v_call: TRBV11-2
clone_size: .
d_call: .
j_call: TRBJ2-7
cdr3_aa: CASSLGVPLEHEQYF
cdr3_nt: TGTGCCAGCAGCTTAGGTGTGCCCCTTGAACACGAGCAGTACTTC

v_call: TRBV6-1
clone_size: few
d_call: .
j_call: TRBJ2-7
cdr3_aa: CASSGRGDGSYEQYF
cdr3_nt: TGTGCCAGCAGTGGCAGGGGTGACGGGTCCTACGAGCAGTACTTC

v_call: TRBV6-6
clone_size: few
d_call: TRBD1
j_call: TRBJ1-3
cdr3_aa: CASSGSGTGGLVFLGNRYF
cdr3_nt: TGTGCCAGCAGCGGATCCGGGACAGGGGGGCTGGTCTTTCTCGGTAATCGATATTTT

v_call: TRBV15
clone_size: .
d_call: .
j_call: TRBJ2-7
cdr3_aa: CATSRDGGLGYEQYF
cdr3_nt: TGTGCCACCAGCAGAGATGGGGGGCTCGGGTACGAGCAGTACTTC

v_call: TRBV7-9
clone_size: many
d_call: .
j_call: TRBJ2-3
cdr3_aa: CASRPDSPRVFGDTQYF
cdr3_nt: TGTGCCAGCAGGCCAGACAGTCCTCGGGTTTTTGGTGATACGCAGTATTTT

v_call: TRBV2
clone_size: few
d_call: .
j_call: TRBJ1-2
cdr3_aa: CASSNTRDTNYGYTF
cdr3_nt: TGTGCCAGCAGTAACACACGGGACACCAACTATGGCTACACCTTC

v_call: TRBV20-1
clone_size: .
d_call: .
j_call: TRBJ1-1
cdr3_aa: CSARAPLSNTEAFF
cdr3_nt: TGCAGTGCTAGAGCCCCTCTGAGTAACACTGAAGCTTTCTTT

v_call: TRBV4-3
clone_size: few
d_call: TRBD2
j_call: TRBJ2-1
cdr3_aa: CASSHTDGRNEQFF
cdr3_nt: TGCGCCAGCAGCCACACTGACGGGAGGAATGAGCAGTTCTTC

v_call: TRBV6-5
clone_size: .
d_call: TRBD1
j_call: TRBJ1-1
cdr3_aa: CASAWDRELPEAFF
cdr3_nt: TGTGCCAGCGCGTGGGACAGGGAACTTCCTGAAGCTTTCTTT

v_call: TRBV12-3/TRBV12-4
clone_size: few
d_call: .
j_call: TRBJ2-2
cdr3_aa: CASSPLVTGELFF
cdr3_nt: TGTGCCAGCAGCCCCTTGGTCACCGGGGAGCTGTTTTTT

v_call: TRBV5-4
clone_size: .
d_call: .
j_call: TRBJ2-7
cdr3_aa: CASSLGTAPNEQYF
cdr3_nt: TGTGCCAGCAGCTTGGGCACGGCCCCCAACGAGCAGTACTTC

v_call: TRBV7-2
clone_size: .
d_call: .
j_call: TRBJ2-5
cdr3_aa: CASSLLGPNQETQYF
cdr3_nt: TGTGCCAGCAGCTTATTAGGGCCCAACCAAGAGACCCAGTACTTC

v_call: TRBV5-4
clone_size: .
d_call: .
j_call: TRBJ1-1
cdr3_aa: CASSLEISVTEAFF
cdr3_nt: TGTGCCAGCAGCTTGGAAATAAGTGTCACTGAAGCTTTCTTT

v_call: TRBV10-3
clone_size: .
d_call: TRBD1
j_call: TRBJ1-6
cdr3_aa: CAIGTGEDSPLHF
cdr3_nt: TGTGCCATAGGGACAGGGGAGGATTCACCCCTCCACTTT

v_call: TRBV20-1
clone_size: .
d_call: .
j_call: TRBJ2-5
cdr3_aa: CSARRTRQETQYF
cdr3_nt: TGCAGTGCTAGACGCACCCGTCAAGAGACCCAGTACTTC

v_call: TRBV7-9
clone_size: .
d_call: .
j_call: TRBJ1-2
cdr3_aa: CASSGTVNYGYTF
cdr3_nt: TGTGCCAGCAGCGGGACGGTGAACTATGGCTACACCTTC

v_call: TRBV2
clone_size: .
d_call: .
j_call: TRBJ2-3
cdr3_aa: CASSGSRWASAGEDTQYF
cdr3_nt: TGTGCCAGCAGTGGGTCTCGTTGGGCTAGCGCAGGGGAAGATACGCAGTATTTT

v_call: TRBV6-2/TRBV6-3
clone_size: many
d_call: .
j_call: TRBJ2-7
cdr3_aa: CASSRGSEQYF
cdr3_nt: TGTGCCAGCAGCCGGGGCTCCGAGCAGTACTTC

v_call: TRBV7-2
clone_size: .
d_call: .
j_call: TRBJ2-3
cdr3_aa: CASSSVSASTDTQYF
cdr3_nt: TGTGCCAGCAGCTCTGTCTCCGCTAGCACAGATACGCAGTATTTT

v_call: TRBV7-8
clone_size: .
d_call: TRBD2
j_call: TRBJ2-1
cdr3_aa: CASSATSGRGYEQFF
cdr3_nt: TGTGCCAGCAGCGCCACTAGCGGGAGGGGTTATGAGCAGTTCTTC

v_call: TRBV7-9
clone_size: .
d_call: .
j_call: TRBJ2-4
cdr3_aa: CASSLADSTQYF
cdr3_nt: TGTGCCAGCAGCCTCGCGGACAGCACACAGTACTTC

v_call: TRBV5-6
clone_size: .
d_call: .
j_call: TRBJ1-3
cdr3_aa: CASSPGGASYGQNTIYF
cdr3_nt: TGTGCCAGCAGCCCTGGGGGGGCTTCGTACGGTCAGAACACCATATATTTT

v_call: TRBV7-2
clone_size: many
d_call: .
j_call: TRBJ2-5
cdr3_aa: CASSREGAAGPETQYF
cdr3_nt: TGTGCCAGCAGCCGGGAAGGGGCCGCTGGACCAGAGACCCAGTACTTC

v_call: TRBV7-2
clone_size: few
d_call: .
j_call: TRBJ2-5
cdr3_aa: CASSLFGAETQYF
cdr3_nt: TGTGCCAGCAGCTTATTCGGGGCGGAGACCCAGTACTTC

v_call: TRBV2
clone_size: .
d_call: .
j_call: TRBJ2-2
cdr3_aa: CASSKTGGYTGELFF
cdr3_nt: TGTGCCAGCAGTAAAACCGGGGGTTACACCGGGGAGCTGTTTTTT

v_call: TRBV20-1
clone_size: few
d_call: TRBD1
j_call: TRBJ2-3
cdr3_aa: CSARDLGQGKYTQYF
cdr3_nt: TGCAGTGCTAGAGATCTAGGACAGGGGAAATATACGCAGTATTTT

v_call: TRBV12-3/TRBV12-4
clone_size: .
d_call: .
j_call: TRBJ1-4
cdr3_aa: CASRRRGATNEKLFF
cdr3_nt: TGTGCCAGCAGGAGGAGGGGAGCAACTAATGAAAAACTGTTTTTT

v_call: TRBV2
clone_size: once
d_call: .
j_call: TRBJ1-2
cdr3_aa: CASSESGYTF
cdr3_nt: TGTGCCAGCAGTGAATCTGGCTACACCTTC

v_call: TRBV4-2
clone_size: few
d_call: .
j_call: TRBJ1-1
cdr3_aa: CASSQDLGSEAFF
cdr3_nt: TGTGCCAGCAGCCAAGATCTGGGGAGCGAAGCTTTCTTT

v_call: TRBV27
clone_size: few
d_call: TRBD2
j_call: TRBJ2-1
cdr3_aa: CASGGVAGYNEQFF
cdr3_nt: TGTGCCAGCGGGGGGGTAGCGGGGTACAATGAGCAGTTCTTC

v_call: TRBV7-2
clone_size: few
d_call: .
j_call: TRBJ1-2
cdr3_aa: CASSLGTDSYGYTF
cdr3_nt: TGTGCCAGCAGCTTAGGGACGGATAGCTATGGCTACACCTTC

v_call: TRBV4-1
clone_size: few
d_call: TRBD1
j_call: TRBJ1-5
cdr3_aa: CASSQDVGQGRSNQPQHF
cdr3_nt: TGCGCCAGCAGCCAAGATGTGGGACAGGGCAGGAGCAATCAGCCCCAGCATTTT

v_call: TRBV6-1
clone_size: few
d_call: TRBD2
j_call: TRBJ2-1
cdr3_aa: CASKQKRGLARNNEQFF
cdr3_nt: TGTGCCAGCAAACAAAAGAGGGGACTAGCTAGGAACAATGAGCAGTTCTTC

v_call: TRBV4-1
clone_size: .
d_call: .
j_call: TRBJ2-2
cdr3_aa: CASSQGIGGFANTGELFF
cdr3_nt: TGCGCCAGCAGCCAAGGGATAGGAGGATTCGCGAACACCGGGGAGCTGTTTTTT

v_call: TRBV11-2
clone_size: many
d_call: TRBD1
j_call: TRBJ2-7
cdr3_aa: CASSLSMDRGHSYEQYF
cdr3_nt: TGTGCCAGCAGCCTTAGCATGGACAGGGGACACTCCTACGAGCAGTACTTC

v_call: TRBV7-2
clone_size: few
d_call: .
j_call: TRBJ2-1
cdr3_aa: CASSLVPEGQFF
cdr3_nt: TGTGCCAGCAGCTTAGTACCTGAGGGGCAGTTCTTC

v_call: TRBV27
clone_size: .
d_call: TRBD1
j_call: TRBJ2-7
cdr3_aa: CASSPWDRPYEQYF
cdr3_nt: TGTGCCAGCAGTCCGTGGGACAGGCCCTACGAGCAGTACTTC

v_call: TRBV10-3
clone_size: once
d_call: .
j_call: TRBJ2-5
cdr3_aa: CAIRREVGTQYF
cdr3_nt: TGTGCCATCAGAAGGGAAGTTGGGACCCAGTACTTC

v_call: TRBV20-1
clone_size: .
d_call: TRBD1
j_call: TRBJ2-5
cdr3_aa: CSARGQGASETQYF
cdr3_nt: TGCAGTGCTAGAGGGCAGGGGGCCAGCGAGACCCAGTACTTC

v_call: TRBV12-3/TRBV12-4
clone_size: .
d_call: TRBD1
j_call: TRBJ2-4
cdr3_aa: CASSLRDRNIQYF
cdr3_nt: TGTGCCAGCAGTTTAAGGGACAGAAACATTCAGTACTTC

v_call: TRBV6-2/TRBV6-3
clone_size: few
d_call: TRBD2
j_call: TRBJ2-5
cdr3_aa: CASRRLAGETQYF
cdr3_nt: TGTGCCAGCAGGCGACTAGCCGGAGAGACCCAGTACTTC

v_call: TRBV7-8
clone_size: .
d_call: .
j_call: TRBJ1-4
cdr3_aa: CASSGIGATNEKLFF
cdr3_nt: TGTGCCAGCAGCGGGATCGGGGCAACTAATGAAAAACTGTTTTTT

v_call: TRBV5-4
clone_size: few
d_call: .
j_call: TRBJ2-3
cdr3_aa: CASSATPGHSTDTQYF
cdr3_nt: TGTGCCAGCAGCGCCACACCGGGACACTCCACAGATACGCAGTATTTT

v_call: TRBV20-1
clone_size: .
d_call: .
j_call: TRBJ2-3
cdr3_aa: CSASAVQLGGTDTQYF
cdr3_nt: TGCAGTGCTAGCGCGGTACAGCTCGGGGGCACAGATACGCAGTATTTT

v_call: TRBV7-6
clone_size: few
d_call: .
j_call: TRBJ1-3
cdr3_aa: CASSSFRPFSQGNTIYF
cdr3_nt: TGTGCCAGCAGCTCCTTCCGTCCCTTCAGCCAAGGAAACACCATATATTTT